This TCR beta chain was captured by sequencing in a study of control samples from healthy donors and cancer patients. The CDR3 runs to 14 residues. V was clipped by 4 bases and J by 6 bases; unmatched bases: 6. The germline V gene encodes CDR1 LNHNV and CDR2 YYDKDF (reference sequence). Sequencing was performed with immunoSEQ multiplex PCR; in TCRdb, only in-frame clones are kept and a portion is missing. The data hold about 140,000 clones, with 91% observed a single time. Input material: blood. The receptor's source is a man aged 25 to 45 in good health. The chain is built from TRBV15 and TRBJ2-7, with 10 bases matching TRBD2. In DNA, the CDR3 is TGTGCCACCAGCATACCTAGCGGGGGCGGCGAGCAGTACTTC. As protein: CATSIPSGGGEQYF. Using reference TRBV15 and TRBJ2-7 for the parts outside the CDR3, the full variable domain is DAMVIQNPRYQVTQFGKPVTLSCSQTLNHNVMYWYQQKSSQAPKLLFHYYDKDFNNEADTPDNFQSRRPNTSFCFLDIRSPGLGDTAMYLCATSIPSGGGEQYFGPGTRLTVT.